A single T cell receptor (beta chain) is shown here with its context. This entry comes from a study of blood T cell repertoires in COVID-19. Overall study: Collection of acute and convalescent COVID-19 samples took place in the United States, Italy and Spain. In each case, the material was cDNA or gDNA derived from T cells, B-cell-depleted T cells, or PBMCs.

Trimming shortened V by 2 bases and J by 2 bases, and 10 bases separated the two germline ends. Germline-derived CDR1 and CDR2 are SNHLY and FYNNEI. The CDR3 consists of 14 residues. Under the authors' procedure: Amplification of reference gene primers was used by the study to estimate nucleated cell counts. Assay: immunoSEQ multiplex PCR; the TCRdb copy retains only in-frame clones and omits some. That table supplies the V and J calls and clone size; D and trimming were determined from the DNA. The sample yields about 55,000 clones, roughly 87% seen once. The V gene is TRBV2, the J gene TRBJ2-7; D may be TRBD1 (7 bases). The source material was peripheral blood. This TCR derives from a woman aged 60-70 years with acute or convalescent COVID-19. DNA for the CDR3: TGTGCCAGCAGTGAACAGGGGGAGGCCTACGAGCAGTACTTC. Amino acids: CASSEQGEAYEQYF.